These 21 T cell receptor beta chains originate from one sample sequenced in a study of cytomegalovirus exposure and HLA in healthy donors. A multiplex PCR was run with 60 Vbeta primers and 13 Jbeta primers. Sequencing was performed with immunoSEQ multiplex PCR; in TCRdb, only in-frame clones are kept and a portion is missing. This table has about 100,000 clones, roughly 70% appearing once. Sequenced: PBMCs. The receptors were gathered from a man aged 35-49 years in good health and CMV-seropositive.

On this clone itself: Relative to the germline gene, one junction end is altered; a read error may explain this. The chain links TRBV6-5 to TRBJ1-5; 7 nucleotides line up with TRBD1. The CDR3 covers 15 residues. CDR1 is MNHEY, CDR2 SVGAGI, per germline. The CDR3 sequence: CASSNTGDPNQPQNF. Written as DNA, the CDR3 is TGTGCCAGCAGTAATACAGGGGATCCCAATCAGCCCCAGAATTTT.

The V and J genes are TRBV4-3 and TRBJ2-1; TRBD2 agrees at 10 bases. Germline CDR1 reads LGHNA; CDR2 reads YSLEER. The J segment lost 3 bases and the V segment lost 3 bases, leaving 8 bases of the junction unmatched. The CDR3 is 17 amino acids. CDR3 loop: CASSQSIAGGHYNEQFF. CDR3 DNA sequence: TGCGCCAGCAGCCAGTCTATAGCGGGAGGCCACTACAATGAGCAGTTCTTC.

There are a few counts of this clone. V gene TRBV7-2 combines with J gene TRBJ2-1; 7 positions agree with TRBD2. The CDR3 consists of 16 residues. Germline V lookup: CDR1 SGHTA, CDR2 FQGNSA. Germline trimming cut 2 bases from V and 9 bases from J; bases unmatched to any gene: 13. CDR3 DNA sequence: TGTGCCAGCAGCTTATCGGTGGGGCGGGAGTCCAGTGAGCAGTTCTTC. It yields the protein CASSLSVGRESSEQFF.

This chain uses TRBV6-1 with TRBJ1-4; 9 nucleotides line up with TRBD1. CDR1 MNHNS and CDR2 SASEGT come from the germline V gene. Trimming at V came to 5 bases and at J to 3 bases, leaving 4 bases not matched to a gene. The CDR3 consists of 15 residues. The CDR3 reads CASSPRQGANEKLFF. The CDR3 DNA follows: TGTGCCAGCAGTCCTCGACAGGGGGCTAATGAAAAACTGTTTTTT.

This clone was recorded only once. The chain joins TRBV21-1 to TRBJ1-2; the listed D gene, TRBD1, was not tested against the DNA. TRBV21-1 is designated a pseudogene. There are 20 residues in the CDR3. This CDR3 is CASSSTSILRDTRHGSGYTF. CDR3 DNA: TGTGCCAGCAGCTCCACGTCTATTTTACGGGACACTCGGCATGGATCGGGCTACACCTTC.

This clone was seen only a few times. This chain links TRBV28 with TRBJ2-5; D perhaps matches TRBD1 (6 bases). CDR3 length equals 15 residues. V dropped 1 base and J dropped 4 bases, with 13 bases sitting between them. Germline V lookup: CDR1 MDHEN, CDR2 SYDVKM. CDR3 loop: CASSLSAQGGETQYF. The CDR3 region has the DNA TGTGCCAGCAGTTTATCGGCACAGGGTGGAGAGACCCAGTACTTC.

V usage is TRBV27 and J usage is TRBJ1-2; possibly TRBD1 for D (6 bases). Trimming shortened V by 1 base and J by 8 bases, and 11 bases separated the two germline ends. The germline CDR1 and CDR2 sequences are MNHEY and SMNVEV (reference sequence). The CDR3 consists of 13 residues. CDR3 nucleotide sequence: TGTGCCAGCAGTTTATTGGGGGGGCCGGGCTACACCTTC. Its translation: CASSLLGGPGYTF.

The gene calls are TRBV7-9 and TRBJ2-1; the match to TRBD1 covers 12 bases. The ends lost 5 bases at V and 8 bases at J; junction bases unmatched: 7. The CDR3 covers 15 residues. CDR1 SEHNR and CDR2 FQNEAQ come from the germline V gene (reference sequence). The CDR3: CASSRPGQGAHEQFF. In DNA form, the CDR3 reads TGTGCCAGCAGCCGACCGGGACAGGGGGCCCATGAGCAGTTCTTC.

This clone was seen a single time. V is TRBV18 and J is TRBJ1-2; 9 positions agree with TRBD1. CDR1 is KGHSH and CDR2 is LQKENI in the germline V gene. V lost 3 bases to trimming and J lost 5 bases; unmatched junction nucleotides: 10. CDR3 length: 16 amino acids. The CDR3 sequence is CASSPLDRGESYGYTF. The CDR3 DNA sequence: TGTGCCAGCTCACCGCTCGACAGGGGGGAGTCTTATGGCTACACCTTC.

The CDR3 protein is CASSWTGTGVQPQHF. The CDR3 DNA sequence: TGTGCCAGCAGCTGGACCGGGACAGGGGTTCAGCCCCAGCATTTT. J is TRBJ1-5 and V is TRBV11-2; 10 bases are shared with TRBD1. Germline-derived CDR1 and CDR2 are SGHAT and FQNNGV. This CDR3 spans 15 amino acids. Trimming removed 4 bases from V and 6 bases from J; junction bases left unmatched: 6.

This clone was recorded a few times. The CDR3 nucleotides read TGTGCCACCAGTGGGCTAGCGGCTTACAATGAGCAGTTCTTC. Protein sequence: CATSGLAAYNEQFF. V usage is TRBV15 and J usage is TRBJ2-1, with 7 bases matching TRBD2. The CDR3 spans 14 residues. Germline CDR1 and CDR2: LNHNV and YYDKDF (reference sequence). J was trimmed by 4 bases and V by 6 bases; bases with no gene match: 6.

The rearrangement joins TRBV30 to TRBJ2-1, with D maybe TRBD2 (6 bases). The length of the CDR3 is 12 residues. Germline CDR1 reads GTSNPN; CDR2 reads SVGIG (reference sequence). V lost 3 bases, J lost 8 bases, and 11 bases lay in between. The CDR3: CAWRGDFHEQFF. CDR3 nucleotides: TGTGCCTGGAGGGGGGACTTTCATGAGCAGTTCTTC.

V usage is TRBV2 and J usage is TRBJ2-1; 11 positions match TRBD2. CDR1 is SNHLY, CDR2 FYNNEI, per germline. This CDR3 is 16 amino acids long. Unmatched junction bases numbered 5, after V lost 6 bases and J lost 1 base. CDR3 in DNA: TGTGCCAGCAGGAGATCTAGCGGGAGGTCCTACAATGAGCAGTTCTTC. This sequence encodes CASRRSSGRSYNEQFF. Filled out from reference TRBV2 and TRBJ2-1, the complete variable domain reads EPEVTQTPSHQVTQMGQEVILRCVPISNHLYFYWYRQILGQKVEFLVSFYNNEISEKSEIFDDQFSVERPDGSNFTLKIRSTKLEDSAMYFCASRRSSGRSYNEQFFGPGTRLTVL.

The V and J genes are TRBV28 and TRBJ1-2, with D hard to call. This CDR3 is built from 12 residues. The V end was cut by 5 bases, the J end by 4 bases, with 8 bases between. Germline CDR1 reads MDHEN; CDR2 reads SYDVKM. CDR3 in amino acids: CASSPSPYGYTF. As DNA, the CDR3 is TGTGCCAGCAGTCCCAGTCCCTATGGCTACACCTTC.

The gene calls are TRBV28 and TRBJ2-2; unclear D gene. The V gene lost 5 bases and the J gene lost 2 bases, with 6 bases spanning the gap. CDR1 is MDHEN and CDR2 is SYDVKM in the germline V gene. The CDR3 extends over 13 amino acids. The chain's CDR3 is CASSPRNTGELFF. The CDR3 bases are TGTGCCAGCAGTCCCAGAAACACCGGGGAGCTGTTTTTT. The full variable domain, with the rest looked up from reference TRBV28 and TRBJ2-2, is DVKVTQSSRYLVKRTGEKVFLECVQDMDHENMFWYRQDPGLGLRLIYFSYDVKMKEKGDIPEGYSVSREKKERFSLILESASTNQTSMYLCASSPRNTGELFFGEGSRLTVL.

The chain combines TRBV30 with TRBJ1-1; D unclear. From germline, CDR1 is GTSNPN and CDR2 SVGIG (reference sequence). V was cut by 0 bases and J by 9 bases, with 11 bases left in between. This CDR3 region has 12 residues. For the CDR3, the DNA is TGTGCCTGGAGTGTATTGGGCCTGAAAGCTTTCTTT. It is translated as CAWSVLGLKAFF.

This clone was observed a handful of times. This rearrangement joins TRBV7-2 to TRBJ1-2; weak D call: TRBD1 (5 bases). Trimming removed 5 bases from V and 6 bases from J, with 13 bases in between. Germline V gene lookup returns CDR1 SGHTA and CDR2 FQGNSA. The CDR3 runs 13 residues. DNA of the CDR3: TGTGCCAGCAGCCCGGGACTCTTGGATGGCTACACCTTC. Its protein is CASSPGLLDGYTF.

This chain links TRBV19 with TRBJ2-2; maybe TRBD1 (5 bases). Trimming removed 6 bases from V and 7 bases from J, with 12 bases in between. The length of the CDR3 is 13 residues. Germline assignment: CDR1 LNHDA and CDR2 SQIVND (reference sequence). The CDR3: CASSKNRGGELFF. For the CDR3, the DNA is TGTGCCAGTAGCAAAAATAGGGGCGGGGAGCTGTTTTTT.

This clone was counted between two and nine times. The chain employs TRBV2 and TRBJ1-5; TRBD1 might be the D (6 bases). Trimming took off 2 bases at V and 2 bases at J, with 7 bases between the two ends. This CDR3 is built from 14 residues. Germline assignment: CDR1 SNHLY and CDR2 FYNNEI. The CDR3 sequence is CASSEKGGNQPQHF. In nucleotides, the CDR3 is TGTGCCAGCAGTGAAAAGGGGGGCAATCAGCCCCAGCATTTT.

The chain uses TRBV7-3 and TRBJ2-7; a possible D gene is TRBD2 (6 bases). Germline V gene lookup returns CDR1 SGHTA and CDR2 FQGTGA. This CDR3 spans 13 amino acids. V gave up 8 bases and J gave up 5 bases, with 16 bases separating them. The CDR3 sequence: CASGRDGGHEQYF. CDR3 coding DNA: TGTGCCAGCGGGCGGGACGGGGGTCACGAGCAGTACTTC.

The rearrangement uses TRBV19 and TRBJ1-2, with TRBD1 matching over 11 bases. The CDR3 is 15 amino acids. V shed 5 bases and J 4 bases; nucleotides not matched to a gene: 6. CDR1 LNHDA and CDR2 SQIVND come from the germline V gene (reference sequence). This CDR3 reads CASSSSGTGGYGYTF. In DNA, the CDR3 is TGTGCCAGTAGTTCATCCGGGACAGGGGGCTATGGCTACACCTTC.